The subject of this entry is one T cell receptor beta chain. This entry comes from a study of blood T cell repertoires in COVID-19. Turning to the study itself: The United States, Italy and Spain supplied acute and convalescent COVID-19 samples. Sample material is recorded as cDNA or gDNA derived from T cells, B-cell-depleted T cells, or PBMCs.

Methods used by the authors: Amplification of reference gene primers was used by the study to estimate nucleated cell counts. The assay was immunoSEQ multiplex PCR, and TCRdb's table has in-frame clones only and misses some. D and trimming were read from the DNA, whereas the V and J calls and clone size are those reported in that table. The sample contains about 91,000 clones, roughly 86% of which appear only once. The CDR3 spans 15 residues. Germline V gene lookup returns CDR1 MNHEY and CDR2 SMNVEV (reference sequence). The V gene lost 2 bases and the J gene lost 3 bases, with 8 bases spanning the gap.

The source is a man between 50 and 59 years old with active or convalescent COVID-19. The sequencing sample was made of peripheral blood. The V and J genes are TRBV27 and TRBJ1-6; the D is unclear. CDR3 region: CASSLAANYNSPLHF. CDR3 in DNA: TGTGCCAGCAGTTTAGCAGCGAACTATAATTCACCCCTCCACTTT.